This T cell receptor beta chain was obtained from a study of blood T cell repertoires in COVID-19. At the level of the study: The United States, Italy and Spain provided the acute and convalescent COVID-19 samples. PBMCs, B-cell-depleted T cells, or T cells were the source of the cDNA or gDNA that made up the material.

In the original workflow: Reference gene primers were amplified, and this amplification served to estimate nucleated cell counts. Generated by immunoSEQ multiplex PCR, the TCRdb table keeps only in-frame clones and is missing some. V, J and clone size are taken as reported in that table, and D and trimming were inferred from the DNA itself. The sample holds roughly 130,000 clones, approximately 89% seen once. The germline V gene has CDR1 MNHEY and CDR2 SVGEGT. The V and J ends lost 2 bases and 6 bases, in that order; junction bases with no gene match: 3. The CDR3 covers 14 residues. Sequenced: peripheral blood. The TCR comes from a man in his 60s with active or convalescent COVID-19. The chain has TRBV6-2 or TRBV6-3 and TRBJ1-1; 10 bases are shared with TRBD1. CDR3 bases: TGTGCCAGCAGTTACACAGGACAGGGGGCTGAAGCTTTCTTT. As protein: CASSYTGQGAEAFF.